Listed here are 31 T cell receptor beta chains from one sample, sequenced in a study of T cells in Graves' hyperthyroidism and ophthalmopathy. Researchers took RNA transcripts and amplified the TCR beta CDR3 regions from them. When the TCR CDR3 underwent first-round RT-PCR, the HTBI primer set was used. Via MiXCR, TCRdb re-called the multiplex PCR reads, giving one row per CDR3 protein. The sample carries 660,000 or so distinct CDR3 sequences, 45% recorded once. The material sequenced was peripheral blood or thyroid tissue (not recorded which). The receptor source for this set is an adult man with Graves' disease, either hyperthyroidism or ophthalmopathy (not recorded which).

The chain carries TRBV6-2 or TRBV6-3 and TRBJ1-1; no clear D gene. V gave up 2 bases and J gave up 6 bases, with 10 bases separating them. CDR3 length equals 13 residues. Per the germline V gene, CDR1 is MNHEY and CDR2 is SVGEGT. The CDR3 region has the DNA TGTGCCAGCAGTTACGGGCCGCAATCTGAAGCTTTCTTT. It encodes CASSYGPQSEAFF.

This clonotype was detected only a few times. This rearrangement joins TRBV7-8 to TRBJ1-4; unclear D gene. The V and J ends lost 5 bases and 4 bases respectively, with 17 bases between them. The CDR3 totals 16 residues. Germline V gene lookup returns CDR1 SGHVS and CDR2 FQNEAQ. The CDR3 nucleotides are TGTGCCAGCAGCCTAGGGTTGGGGAGACTTAATGAAAAACTGTTTTTT. Its protein is CASSLGLGRLNEKLFF.

The V gene is TRBV15, the J gene TRBJ1-5; D gene ambiguous. V was pared by 3 bases and J by 2 bases, with 8 bases between. CDR1 and CDR2 (germline): LNHNV, YYDKDF (reference sequence). The CDR3 sequence is 14 residues long. CDR3 amino acids: CATSSGSGNQPQHF. DNA of the CDR3: TGTGCCACCAGCAGCGGGAGTGGCAATCAGCCCCAGCATTTT.

The chain uses TRBV5-4 and TRBJ1-4; the match to TRBD1 covers 7 bases. The CDR3 runs 15 residues. Germline V gene lookup returns CDR1 SGHNT and CDR2 YYREEE (reference sequence). The ends lost 4 bases at V and 6 bases at J; junction bases unmatched: 9. CDR3 nucleotides: TGTGCCAGCAGCGCAAGGACAGGAGAGCATGAAAAACTGTTTTTT. Its protein is CASSARTGEHEKLFF.

With regard to this clonotype: At one end the junction does not follow the germline gene, possibly because of a read error. The CDR3 region is CASGIVGQNNQPQHF. CDR3 coding DNA: TGTGCCAGTGGTATAGTGGGACAGAACAATCAGCCCCAGCATTTT. This chain uses TRBV19 with TRBJ1-5, with 7 bases that match TRBD1. Germline loops: CDR1 LNHDA, CDR2 SQIVND (reference sequence). The CDR3 is 15 amino acids.

As regards this clonotype: A much larger clone sits a single nucleotide away, making a read error possible. CDR3 amino acids: CASSLGDRNTGELFF. CDR3 DNA sequence: TGTGCCAGCAGCTTAGGGGACAGGAACACCGGGGAGCTGTTTTTT. The chain combines TRBV7-9 with TRBJ2-2, with 7 nucleotides matching TRBD1. Trimming at V came to 1 base and at J to 1 base, leaving 0 bases not matched to a gene. The CDR3 totals 15 residues. Germline V gene sequence: CDR1 SEHNR, CDR2 FQNEAQ (reference sequence).

This clonotype was seen repeatedly, ten times or more. The gene calls are TRBV29-1 and TRBJ2-7, with 9 bases that match TRBD2. Losses at the gene ends were 0 bases for V and 4 bases for J; bases not matched to a gene: 10. This CDR3 has 16 amino acids. CDR1 and CDR2 from the germline V gene are SQVTM and ANQGSEA. The CDR3 reads CSVEDQRAGGGYEQYF. The CDR3 DNA reads TGCAGCGTTGAAGATCAGAGGGCGGGAGGGGGGTACGAGCAGTACTTC.

The V and J genes are TRBV7-6 and TRBJ2-2, with TRBD2 matching over 11 bases. The CDR3 extends over 18 amino acids. The ends lost 5 bases at V and 2 bases at J; junction bases unmatched: 10. Germline lookup yields CDR1 SGHVS and CDR2 FNYEAQ. The CDR3: CASSLSTGTSGNTGELFF. DNA for the CDR3: TGTGCCAGCAGCCTAAGCACCGGGACTAGCGGTAACACCGGGGAGCTGTTTTTT.

This clonotype was detected once. This chain connects TRBV20-1 to TRBJ1-1, with unresolved D. This CDR3 contains 13 residues. Trimming took off 6 bases at V and 6 bases at J, with 17 bases between the two ends. CDR1 is DFQATT and CDR2 is SNEGSKA in the germline V gene (reference sequence). CDR3 in amino acids: CSANPGDVAEAFF. The CDR3 region has the DNA TGCAGTGCGAACCCCGGAGATGTGGCTGAAGCTTTCTTT.

The V gene is TRBV7-2, the J gene TRBJ1-3; D gene unclear. V shed 5 bases and J shed 2 bases, with 13 bases lying between them. Germline V gene data show CDR1 as SGHTA and CDR2 as FQGNSA. The CDR3 contains 15 residues. The CDR3 reads CASSLQSGPGNTIYF. CDR3 nucleotides: TGTGCCAGCAGCCTCCAGTCTGGCCCTGGAAACACCATATATTTT.

At least ten counts were recorded for this clonotype. The V and J genes are TRBV7-3 and TRBJ1-6; D is undetermined. With 3 bases removed from V and 10 bases from J, the gap between germline ends came to 13 bases. Germline CDR1 reads SGHTA; CDR2 reads FQGTGA. The CDR3 loop spans 14 amino acids. The CDR3 nucleotides are TGTGCCAGCAGCTTTTTGCCTATCGGGTCACCCCTCCACTTT. It is translated as CASSFLPIGSPLHF.

A note on this clonotype: A far larger clone is only one base removed, so a read error is likely. The genes are TRBV10-3 and TRBJ1-1; D unclear. This CDR3 has 12 residues. Looked up from germline, CDR1 is ENHRY and CDR2 is SYGVKD. The V end was cut by 5 bases, the J end by 6 bases, with 10 bases between. The CDR3 loop is CAISSGGPEAFF. DNA of the CDR3: TGTGCCATCAGTTCGGGCGGACCTGAAGCTTTCTTT.

This clonotype appeared many times. This chain links TRBV29-1 with TRBJ1-1; TRBD1 might be the D (5 bases). From germline, CDR1 is SQVTM and CDR2 ANQGSEA. CDR3 length equals 13 residues. Trimming left V 6 bases short and J 1 base short, with 12 bases between. DNA of the CDR3: TGCAGCGTGGCATGGGGGAGGAACACTGAAGCTTTCTTT. It is translated as CSVAWGRNTEAFF.

The chain couples TRBV5-1 to TRBJ1-3; D not certain. This CDR3 spans 14 amino acids. CDR1 and CDR2 from the germline V gene are SGHRS and YFSETQ. V gave up 7 bases and J gave up 0 bases, with 11 bases separating them. The CDR3 region has the DNA TGCGCCAGCCGCAGTCAGAGCTCTGGAAACACCATATATTTT. This encodes CASRSQSSGNTIYF.

The CDR3, as DNA: TGTGCCAGCAGCTTAGCGGAGGGGAGTATAGGAAAACTGTTTTTT. Translation gives CASSLAEGSIGKLFF. The genes are TRBV7-9 and TRBJ1-4, with D possibly matching TRBD1 (5 bases). The CDR3 is 15 amino acids. CDR1 is SEHNR and CDR2 is FQNEAQ in the germline V gene (reference sequence). The ends were cut back, 0 bases at V and 10 bases at J, with 15 bases in the middle.

This chain joins TRBV19 and TRBJ1-5; maybe TRBD1 (6 bases). The CDR3 spans 15 residues. Looked up from germline, CDR1 is LNHDA and CDR2 is SQIVND (reference sequence). Trimming removed 7 bases at V and 4 bases at J, with 17 bases between. CDR3: CASKARGGPNQPQHF. The CDR3 nucleotides are TGTGCCAGTAAGGCTCGCGGGGGCCCAAATCAGCCCCAGCATTTT.

CDR3 DNA sequence: TGCAGTGCTACTGCTAGCGGGAGTTCCTACGAGCAGTACTTC. Protein product: CSATASGSSYEQYF. The J gene is TRBJ2-7, the V gene TRBV20-1; 10 bases line up with TRBD2. V lost 4 bases and J lost 1; bases outside the gene matches: 4. The CDR3 runs 14 residues. The germline CDR1 and CDR2 sequences are DFQATT and SNEGSKA (reference sequence).

The chain combines TRBV6-6 with TRBJ1-3, with D possibly TRBD1 on 6 matching bases. Germline-derived CDR1 and CDR2 are MNHNY and SVGAGI (reference sequence). The V end lost 5 bases, the J end lost 3 bases, and 14 bases lay between the germline ends. CDR3 length equals 15 residues. In nucleotides, the CDR3 is TGTGCCAGCAGTCCCCCGGGGGCCGGTGGAAACACCATATATTTT. Residues: CASSPPGAGGNTIYF.

This sequence joins TRBV2 and TRBJ1-2; possible D gene TRBD1, 6 bases. Looked up from germline, CDR1 is SNHLY and CDR2 is FYNNEI. The CDR3 contains 14 residues. V was shortened by 6 bases and J by 4 bases, with 15 bases between the two germline ends. In DNA form, the CDR3 reads TGTGCCAGCAGGACCAATACAGGGATCTATGGCTACACCTTC. Translated: CASRTNTGIYGYTF.

The chain joins TRBV29-1 to TRBJ2-5, with D uncertain. Between the trimmed V and J ends, which lost 2 bases and 4 bases, there was a span of 14 bases. The CDR3 covers 14 residues. Germline loops: CDR1 SQVTM, CDR2 ANQGSEA. The CDR3 is CSVEIAGVPETQYF. The CDR3 DNA is TGCAGCGTTGAAATAGCAGGAGTGCCAGAGACCCAGTACTTC.

This clonotype was observed many times. This chain connects TRBV2 to TRBJ2-5; perhaps TRBD1 as D (6 bases). Between the trimmed V and J ends, which lost 7 bases and 3 bases, there was a span of 12 bases. The CDR3 totals 13 residues. Germline assignment: CDR1 SNHLY and CDR2 FYNNEI. DNA for the CDR3: TGTGCCAGCAACAGGGACAACAAAGAGACCCAGTACTTC. It translates to CASNRDNKETQYF. Variable domain in full (rest from reference TRBV2 and TRBJ2-5): EPEVTQTPSHQVTQMGQEVILRCVPISNHLYFYWYRQILGQKVEFLVSFYNNEISEKSEIFDDQFSVERPDGSNFTLKIRSTKLEDSAMYFCASNRDNKETQYFGPGTRLLVL.

This clonotype was counted a few times. The genes are TRBV2 and TRBJ1-1; D not certain. The germline V gene encodes CDR1 SNHLY and CDR2 FYNNEI. V gave up 9 bases and J gave up 2 bases, with 7 bases separating them. The CDR3 spans 11 residues. The chain's CDR3 is CASLANTEAFF. The DNA of the CDR3 is TGTGCCAGTCTTGCAAACACTGAAGCTTTCTTT.

This clonotype turned up a few times. The CDR3 region has the DNA TGTGCCAGCAGCGTGTCCGCTCAAAACACCATATATTTT. It translates to CASSVSAQNTIYF. The chain couples TRBV9 to TRBJ1-3; D not resolved. Trimming took off 2 bases at V and 6 bases at J, with 9 bases between the two ends. This CDR3 is built from 13 residues. Germline V lookup: CDR1 SGDLS, CDR2 YYNGEE.

This clonotype was picked up a small number of times. A junction boundary mismatches the germline segment, possibly from a read error. This chain links TRBV24-1 with TRBJ2-5; TRBD1 matches 7 bases. Germline CDR1 and CDR2: KGHDR and SFDVKD. The CDR3 extends over 15 amino acids. CDR3: CATGEPDRYQETQYF. The CDR3 DNA sequence: TGTGCCACCGGTGAGCCGGACAGGTACCAAGAGACCCAGTACTTC.

This clonotype was seen a handful of times. The CDR3 here is CAISGGSYRATNTEAFF. In nucleotides, the CDR3 is TGTGCCATCAGCGGGGGATCTTACAGGGCGACGAACACTGAAGCTTTCTTT. This chain links TRBV10-3 with TRBJ1-1; D may be TRBD1 (6 bases). The CDR3 has 17 residues. Trimming left V 6 bases short and J 1 base short, with 21 bases between. Germline V gene sequence: CDR1 ENHRY, CDR2 SYGVKD.

The chain uses TRBV10-3 and TRBJ1-4; perhaps TRBD1 as D (5 bases). Trimming took off 6 bases at V and 7 bases at J, with 9 bases between the two ends. Germline CDR1 and CDR2: ENHRY and SYGVKD. The CDR3 runs 12 residues. The DNA of the CDR3 is TGTGCCATCAGATCAGGGACTGAAAAACTGTTTTTT. Translating it yields CAIRSGTEKLFF.

The table lists this clonotype with a few counts. J is TRBJ1-2 and V is TRBV20-1, with D unclear. Per the germline V gene, CDR1 is DFQATT and CDR2 is SNEGSKA (reference sequence). The CDR3 runs 12 residues. V lost 1 base and J 8 bases, leaving 11 bases between the germline ends. Written as DNA, the CDR3 is TGCAGTGCTAGAGGCGCCGTGGGCGGCTACACCTTC. It specifies CSARGAVGGYTF.

The chain is built from TRBV6-5 and TRBJ1-2; 7 bases are a match to TRBD1. CDR1 is MNHEY and CDR2 is SVGAGI in the germline V gene. The CDR3 totals 13 residues. V was pared by 6 bases and J by 8 bases, with 9 bases of the junction left unmatched. The CDR3 region has the DNA TGTGCCAGCAGACTCGACAGGGCAAGCGGCTACACCTTC. It codes for CASRLDRASGYTF.

The chain is built from TRBV10-3 and TRBJ1-6, with no clear D. Germline-derived CDR1 and CDR2 are ENHRY and SYGVKD. The ends were cut back, 6 bases at V and 7 bases at J, with 13 bases in the middle. The CDR3 has 14 residues. CDR3 region: CAISSVGINSPLHF. For the CDR3, the DNA is TGTGCCATCAGCAGTGTAGGGATCAATTCACCCCTCCACTTT.

DNA of the CDR3: TGTGCCAGTAGGGCCGGGACAGGGGTGAGCTACACCTTC. As protein: CASRAGTGVSYTF. This sequence joins TRBV19 and TRBJ1-2, with 10 bases matching TRBD1. The CDR3 spans 13 residues. The V gene's germline CDR1 is LNHDA and CDR2 SQIVND (reference sequence). V trimming: 6 bases; J trimming: 9 bases; junction bases outside the gene matches: 7.

This clonotype was counted many times. V gene TRBV7-2 combines with J gene TRBJ2-5; a possible D gene is TRBD2 (6 bases). The CDR3 covers 14 residues. Trimming took 5 bases from V and 1 from J, leaving 11 bases between them. In germline, CDR1 is SGHTA, CDR2 FQGNSA. The CDR3 region has the DNA TGTGCCAGCAGCACGCGGGACGGCCAAGAGACCCAGTACTTC. Translation: CASSTRDGQETQYF. Variable domain in full (rest from reference TRBV7-2 and TRBJ2-5): GAGVSQSPSNKVTEKGKDVELRCDPISGHTALYWYRQSLGQGLEFLIYFQGNSAPDKSGLPSDRFSAERTGGSVSTLTIQRTQQEDSAVYLCASSTRDGQETQYFGPGTRLLVL.